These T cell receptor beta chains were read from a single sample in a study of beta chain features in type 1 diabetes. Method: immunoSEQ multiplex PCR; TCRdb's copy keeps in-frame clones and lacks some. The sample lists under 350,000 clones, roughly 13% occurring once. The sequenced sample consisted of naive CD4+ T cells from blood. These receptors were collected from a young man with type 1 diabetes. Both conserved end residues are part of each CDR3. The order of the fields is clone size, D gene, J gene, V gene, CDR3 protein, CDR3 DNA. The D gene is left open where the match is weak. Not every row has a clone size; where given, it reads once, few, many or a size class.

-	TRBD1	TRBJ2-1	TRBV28	CASRTGGRMDNEQFF	TGTGCCAGCAGAACAGGGGGCCGGATGGACAATGAGCAGTTCTTC
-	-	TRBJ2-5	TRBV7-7	CASSLEVQETQYF	TGTGCCAGCAGCCTTGAGGTTCAAGAGACCCAGTACTTC
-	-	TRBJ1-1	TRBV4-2	CASSLEGRNTEAFF	TGTGCCAGCAGCTTAGAGGGCCGGAACACTGAAGCTTTCTTT
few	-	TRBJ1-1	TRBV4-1	CASSQGTGWVEAFF	TGCGCCAGCAGCCAGGGTACAGGGTGGGTTGAAGCTTTCTTT
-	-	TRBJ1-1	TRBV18	CASSPREEGAFF	TGTGCCAGCTCACCAAGGGAGGAGGGAGCTTTCTTT
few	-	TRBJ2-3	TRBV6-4	CASSARTGDTQYF	TGTGCCAGCAGTGCTAGAACCGGGGATACGCAGTATTTT
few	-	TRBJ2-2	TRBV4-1	CASSRQVPNTGELFF	TGCGCCAGCAGCAGGCAGGTTCCGAACACCGGGGAGCTGTTTTTT
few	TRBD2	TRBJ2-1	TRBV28	CASSGGGEQFF	TGTGCCAGCAGTGGGGGGGGTGAGCAGTTCTTC
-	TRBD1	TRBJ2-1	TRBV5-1	CASSSTPGQPEQFF	TGCGCCAGCAGCTCGACACCGGGACAGCCAGAGCAGTTCTTC
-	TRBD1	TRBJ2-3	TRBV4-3	CASSRSGTGTDTQYF	TGCGCCAGCAGCCGGTCCGGGACAGGGACCGATACGCAGTATTTT
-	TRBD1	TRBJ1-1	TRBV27	CASSRSPGLRGVGTEAFF	TGTGCCAGCAGTAGGAGCCCGGGACTCAGGGGGGTAGGCACTGAAGCTTTCTTT
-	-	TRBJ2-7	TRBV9	CASSVTPQSHEQYF	TGTGCCAGCAGCGTAACGCCGCAGTCACACGAGCAGTACTTC
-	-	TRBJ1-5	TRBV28	CASSITGFQPQHF	TGTGCCAGCAGTATAACAGGTTTTCAGCCCCAGCATTTT
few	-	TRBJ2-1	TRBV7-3	CASSLSGVQNEQFF	TGTGCCAGCAGCTTATCAGGGGTTCAGAATGAGCAGTTCTTC
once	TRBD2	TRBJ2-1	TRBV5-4	CASSLTSGAYNEQFF	TGTGCCAGCAGCCTGACTAGCGGAGCTTACAATGAGCAGTTCTTC
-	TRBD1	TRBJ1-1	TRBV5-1	CASSSDRGRAEAFF	TGCGCCAGCAGCTCGGACAGGGGGCGCGCTGAAGCTTTCTTT
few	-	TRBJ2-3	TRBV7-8	CASSFGSGTDTQYF	TGTGCCAGCAGCTTCGGTAGCGGTACAGATACGCAGTATTTT
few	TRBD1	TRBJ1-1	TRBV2	CASKRQGKDLEAFF	TGTGCCAGCAAGAGACAGGGAAAGGACCTTGAAGCTTTCTTT
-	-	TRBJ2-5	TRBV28	CASRGYPGSGETQYF	TGTGCCAGCAGGGGTTACCCAGGGAGCGGGGAGACCCAGTACTTC
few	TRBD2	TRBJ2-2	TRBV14	CASSRQLAGDYTGELFF	TGTGCCAGCAGCAGACAGCTAGCGGGGGACTACACCGGGGAGCTGTTTTTT
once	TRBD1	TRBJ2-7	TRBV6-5	CASSYLAETGVQYF	TGTGCCAGCAGTTACTTAGCCGAAACAGGGGTGCAGTACTTC
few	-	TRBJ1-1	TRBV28	CASNPGQNTEAFF	TGTGCCAGCAACCCGGGACAGAACACTGAAGCTTTCTTT
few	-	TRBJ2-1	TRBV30	CAWSADNYNEQFF	TGTGCCTGGAGTGCCGACAATTACAATGAGCAGTTCTTC
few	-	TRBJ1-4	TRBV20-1	CSAANEKLFF	TGCAGTGCCGCGAATGAAAAACTGTTTTTT
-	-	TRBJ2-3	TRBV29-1	CSVEEHGTDTQYF	TGCAGCGTTGAAGAACACGGCACAGATACGCAGTATTTT
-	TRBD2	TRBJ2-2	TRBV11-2	CAREKTSGSLNTGELFF	TGTGCCAGGGAAAAGACTAGCGGGTCTTTGAACACCGGGGAGCTGTTTTTT
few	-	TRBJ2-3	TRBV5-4	CASSRLEVDTQYF	TGTGCCAGCAGCCGCCTCGAGGTGGATACGCAGTATTTT
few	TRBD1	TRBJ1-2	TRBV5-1	CASSWTGGDYGYTF	TGCGCCAGCAGCTGGACAGGGGGCGACTATGGCTACACCTTC
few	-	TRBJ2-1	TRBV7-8	CASRRREAGEQFF	TGTGCCAGCAGGCGAAGGGAGGCTGGTGAGCAGTTCTTC
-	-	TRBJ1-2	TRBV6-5	CAGKTSAEGGTYTF	TGTGCCGGCAAAACCTCAGCAGAGGGGGGGACCTACACCTTC
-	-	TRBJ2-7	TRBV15	CATSRQGHEQYF	TGTGCCACCAGCAGACAGGGGCACGAGCAGTACTTC
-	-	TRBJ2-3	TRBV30	CAWSGRTADTQYF	TGTGCCTGGAGCGGACGGACTGCAGATACGCAGTATTTT
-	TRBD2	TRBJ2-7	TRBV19	CASSILAGDRYEQYF	TGTGCCAGTAGTATACTGGCGGGAGATCGCTACGAGCAGTACTTC
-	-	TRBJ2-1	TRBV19	CASSLSVSSYNEQFF	TGTGCCAGTAGTTTAAGCGTAAGCTCCTACAATGAGCAGTTCTTC
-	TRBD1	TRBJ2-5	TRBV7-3	CASSFRGETQYF	TGTGCCAGCAGCTTCAGGGGGGAGACCCAGTACTTC
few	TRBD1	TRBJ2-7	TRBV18	CASSPSLTGEVEQYF	TGTGCCAGCTCACCAAGCTTGACAGGGGAGGTCGAGCAGTACTTC
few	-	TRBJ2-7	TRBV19	CASSIANEQYF	TGTGCCAGTAGTATTGCTAACGAGCAGTACTTC
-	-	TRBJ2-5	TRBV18	CASSPRTAQETQYF	TGTGCCAGCTCACCAAGGACAGCCCAAGAGACCCAGTACTTC
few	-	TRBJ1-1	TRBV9	CASSSRQGATEAFF	TGTGCCAGCAGCAGCCGGCAGGGCGCCACTGAAGCTTTCTTT
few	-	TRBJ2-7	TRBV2	CATEGVGDF	TGTGCCACCGAGGGAGTCGGTGACTTC